Listed below are T cell receptor beta chains from one sample, sequenced in a study of molecular identifiers for immune sequencing clone quantification. TCRdb called the PCR reads again in MiXCR, with one record for every CDR3 protein. This table has about 86,000 distinct CDR3 sequences, roughly 25% appearing once. Material for sequencing was naive CD8+ T cells from blood, with Jurkat cell RNA spiked in. The origin of the receptors is a human donor in good health. Some libraries in this study had Jurkat cell RNA spiked in. CDR3s include the opening cysteine and the closing phenylalanine or tryptophan. Each record gives: clone size, D gene, V gene, J gene, CDR3 DNA, CDR3 protein. The D gene is left open where the match is weak. The listing skips clone size in some rows; elsewhere it reads once, few, many or a size class.

>few|TRBD1|TRBV28|TRBJ2-5
TGTGCCAGCAGTTTATTCATAGGGACAGGCCAAGAGACCCAGTACTTC
CASSLFIGTGQETQYF
>many|-|TRBV5-1|TRBJ2-3
TGCGCCAGCAGCTTGGATTTTCATGCAGATACGCAGTATTTT
CASSLDFHADTQYF
>few|-|TRBV19|TRBJ1-1
TGTGCCAGTAGTATAGGAGTCCGGGAAGCTTTCTTT
CASSIGVREAFF
>-|-|TRBV30|TRBJ1-1
TGTGCCTGGTGTTCGGGGCGGAACACTGAAGCTTTCTTT
CAWCSGRNTEAFF
>many|-|TRBV9|TRBJ1-1
TGTGCCAGCAGCATCACAGGGAAGCTAAACACTGAAGCTTTCTTT
CASSITGKLNTEAFF
>few|TRBD1|TRBV6-2/TRBV6-3|TRBJ1-5
TGTGCCAGCCGGGACAGCTTTAATCAGCCCCAGCATTTT
CASRDSFNQPQHF
>few|TRBD1|TRBV9|TRBJ1-1
TGTGCCAGCAGCGTAGCCACAGGGGGCTCGGGCACTGAAGCTTTCTTT
CASSVATGGSGTEAFF
>-|TRBD1|TRBV7-7|TRBJ2-5
TGTGCCAGCAGCCCAACGGGACAGGGACAAGAGCCCCAGTACTTC
CASSPTGQGQEPQYF
>-|-|TRBV28|TRBJ2-1
TGTGCCAGCAGTTTAAATCTCATCAATGAGCAGTTCTTC
CASSLNLINEQFF
>few|-|TRBV28|TRBJ2-7
TGTGCCAGCAGCCGAAGGGTACCCATCAACGAGCAGTACTTC
CASSRRVPINEQYF
>-|TRBD1|TRBV2|TRBJ1-1
TGTGCCAGCAGTGAAGGGCCAGGGGGCAGGACTGAAGCTTTCTTT
CASSEGPGGRTEAFF
>-|TRBD2|TRBV19|TRBJ2-3
TGTGCCAGTAGTAGTGAACCGTCCGGGACTAGCGGGAGTGGAGATACGCAGTATTTT
CASSSEPSGTSGSGDTQYF
>many|-|TRBV6-1|TRBJ2-4
TGTGCCAGCAGTGAAGCCCCCCGATTAGCCAAAAACATTCAGTACTTC
CASSEAPRLAKNIQYF
>many|-|TRBV29-1|TRBJ2-3
TGCAGCGATCAAAACAGTGCATTGAGCACAGATACGCAGTATTTT
CSDQNSALSTDTQYF
>-|-|TRBV10-1|TRBJ2-3
TGCGCCGGCAGTGCCCTAGCGGACAGCACAGATACGCAGTACTTT
CAGSALADSTDTQYF
>few|TRBD1|TRBV9|TRBJ1-2
TGTGCCAGCAGCCCCCGGACAGGGGTGTTTCAAAATGGCTACACCTTC
CASSPRTGVFQNGYTF
>few|TRBD2|TRBV12-3/TRBV12-4|TRBJ2-5
TGTGCCACGACTAGCGGGGGTGGAGAGACCCAGTACTTC
CATTSGGGETQYF
>-|-|TRBV5-1|TRBJ1-5
TGCGCCAGCAGCTTGGGAACAGGGCCTCAGCCCCAGCATTTT
CASSLGTGPQPQHF
>few|TRBD2|TRBV5-4|TRBJ2-3
TGTGCCAGCAGCTGGGGCGTAGGCGGGGGAAATACGCAGTATTTT
CASSWGVGGGNTQYF
>many|-|TRBV7-2|TRBJ2-1
TGTGCCAGCAGCTTCGCATGGGGCGACATGGAGAATGAGCAGTTCTTC
CASSFAWGDMENEQFF
>few|TRBD1|TRBV27|TRBJ2-7
TGTGCCAGCAGTTTAACCGGGACAGGGAGCTACGAGCAGTACTTC
CASSLTGTGSYEQYF
>many|-|TRBV12-3/TRBV12-4|TRBJ2-3
TGTGCCAGCAGGCCGCCGAGCACAGATACGCAGTATTTT
CASRPPSTDTQYF
>few|-|TRBV5-1|TRBJ2-1
TGCGCCAGCAGCTTGGCGGACTTTGAGCAGTTCTTC
CASSLADFEQFF
>many|TRBD1|TRBV18|TRBJ2-3
TGTGCCAGCTCACCGACAGGGATCAAGGGGTCCCACACAGATACGCAGTATTTT
CASSPTGIKGSHTDTQYF
>many|TRBD2|TRBV7-9|TRBJ2-3
TGTGCCAGCAGCTCCCCAGCGGGAGTCAGCACAGATACGCAGTATTTT
CASSSPAGVSTDTQYF
>-|-|TRBV30|TRBJ2-7
TGTGCCTGGAATGAGGGCCCCTACGAGCAGTACTTC
CAWNEGPYEQYF
>-|TRBD2|TRBV20-1|TRBJ2-7
TGCAGTGCCGAAGCCTGGGCGGGACTAGCGGGAGGGCCCGGATTTTACGAGCAGTACTTC
CSAEAWAGLAGGPGFYEQYF
>few|TRBD2|TRBV19|TRBJ2-2
TGTGCCAGTAGCACCGTGGTGGTAGCGGGGTCGAACACCGGGGAGCTGTTTTTT
CASSTVVVAGSNTGELFF
>-|-|TRBV19|TRBJ1-2
TGTGCCAGTAGTATCAGCCCGGAACTGGATTTAAGCTACACCTTC
CASSISPELDLSYTF
>many|-|TRBV7-9|TRBJ1-1
TGTGCCAGCAGCCCCGCTACGGGGGGCACTGAAGCTTTCTTT
CASSPATGGTEAFF
>-|-|TRBV6-2/TRBV6-3|TRBJ2-2
TGTGCCAGCAGGCCAGACAGAGCGAACACCGGGGAGCTGTTTTTT
CASRPDRANTGELFF
>few|TRBD2|TRBV7-2|TRBJ2-1
TGTGCCAGCAGCTTAGTAGCGGGGGGATACAATGAGCAGTTCTTC
CASSLVAGGYNEQFF
>-|TRBD2|TRBV7-9|TRBJ2-7
TGTGCCAGCAGCTCAGGTGTGGGACTAGCGGCCTACGAGCAGTACTTC
CASSSGVGLAAYEQYF
>few|TRBD1|TRBV30|TRBJ1-1
TGTGCCTGGAACCTGCAGGGGGAAACTGAAGCTTTCTTT
CAWNLQGETEAFF
>-|-|TRBV4-3|TRBJ2-2
TGCGCCAGCAGCCAAGATGGGGTTGGCGGGACGAACACCGGGGAGCTGTTTTTT
CASSQDGVGGTNTGELFF
>-|-|TRBV14|TRBJ1-1
TGTGCCAGCAGCCAAAATGTAGGCAGGCCCCCCCCCGCTTTCTTT
CASSQNVGRPPPAFF
>-|TRBD1|TRBV19|TRBJ2-7
TGTGCCAGTAGTCCCAGCCTGTGGGACAGAGGGCTCTACGAGCAGTACTTC
CASSPSLWDRGLYEQYF
>many|TRBD2|TRBV5-1|TRBJ2-7
TGCGCCAGCATGGGACTAGAGTTCGAGCAGTACTTC
CASMGLEFEQYF
>few|TRBD1|TRBV7-9|TRBJ1-1
TGTGCCAGCAGCTCGGGACAGGGGTGGACTGAAGCTTTCTTT
CASSSGQGWTEAFF
>-|-|TRBV11-2|TRBJ1-1
TGTGCCAGCAGCTTAGATGCCAGGAGCCACACTGAAGCTTTCTTT
CASSLDARSHTEAFF
>-|-|TRBV3-1|TRBJ1-1
TGTGCCAGCAGCCAACCATTCGGACAGTTGGTAGGGGAAGCTTTCTTT
CASSQPFGQLVGEAFF
>many|-|TRBV4-1|TRBJ1-6
TGCGCCAGCAGCCAAGTCAGCGGAAATAATTCACCCCTCCACTTT
CASSQVSGNNSPLHF
>many|-|TRBV9|TRBJ2-7
TGTGCCAGCAGCGTAGCCGGGGACCCGACGAGCGACGAGCAGTACTTC
CASSVAGDPTSDEQYF
>-|-|TRBV4-1|TRBJ1-4
TGCGCCAGCAGCCAAGTGGACCGGGACTGGGTCGAAAAACTGTTTTTT
CASSQVDRDWVEKLFF